Listed here are 29 T cell receptor beta chains from one sample, sequenced in a study of blood T cell repertoires in COVID-19. The assay was immunoSEQ multiplex PCR, and TCRdb's table has in-frame clones only and misses some. The sample holds 250,000 or so clones, 86% seen once. Sequenced sample: peripheral blood. The receptors were gathered from a man aged 35-49 years with active or convalescent COVID-19.

This clone was recorded once. V usage is TRBV2 and J usage is TRBJ1-4; D gene uncertain. Per the germline V gene, CDR1 is SNHLY and CDR2 is FYNNEI. CDR3 length equals 14 residues. V lost 5 bases to trimming and J lost 7 bases, with 14 bases between them. Written as DNA, the CDR3 is TGTGCCAGCAGTTTAACCCGGGTCGTTGAAAAACTGTTTTTT. Its protein is CASSLTRVVEKLFF.

V is TRBV14 and J is TRBJ1-1, with TRBD1 as a possible D gene (6 bases). V was cut by 5 bases and J by 0 bases, with 13 bases left in between. Germline CDR1 SGHDN, CDR2 FVKESK. This CDR3 has 15 residues. The CDR3, as DNA: TGTGCCAGCAGCGAAAGACAGGATCTGAACACTGAAGCTTTCTTT. Amino acids: CASSERQDLNTEAFF.

This clone has just a few counts. The chain joins TRBV7-2 to TRBJ2-1, with TRBD2 matching over 9 bases. V trimming: 5 bases; J trimming: 10 bases; junction bases outside the gene matches: 12. The CDR3 sequence is 15 residues long. CDR1 SGHTA and CDR2 FQGNSA come from the germline V gene. The CDR3 DNA is TGTGCCAGCAGCGCCAGAACCGGGACTAGCATGGAGCAGTTCTTC. Translating it yields CASSARTGTSMEQFF.

J is TRBJ2-3 and V is TRBV5-1, with 8 bases matching TRBD2. Germline V gene lookup returns CDR1 SGHRS and CDR2 YFSETQ. The CDR3 runs 15 residues. V lost 2 bases to trimming and J lost 4 bases; unmatched junction nucleotides: 6. For the CDR3, the DNA is TGCGCCAGCAGCTTAAGCGGGAGACCCCCAGATACGCAGTATTTT. It specifies CASSLSGRPPDTQYF.

The rearrangement joins TRBV27 to TRBJ2-2; no definite D call. The V gene lost 1 base and the J gene lost 8 bases, with 5 bases spanning the gap. Germline loops: CDR1 MNHEY, CDR2 SMNVEV (reference sequence). The CDR3 is 12 amino acids. CDR3 in DNA: TGTGCCAGCAGTTTATTGGAGGGGGAGCTGTTTTTT. It translates to CASSLLEGELFF.

The genes are TRBV7-9 and TRBJ1-4; 10 bases are a match to TRBD1. Per germline, CDR1 SEHNR and CDR2 FQNEAQ (reference sequence). The CDR3 extends over 15 amino acids. Unmatched junction bases numbered 3, after V lost 0 bases and J lost 8 bases. CDR3 nucleotide sequence: TGTGCCAGCAGCTTAGCAAAGGACAGGGGGGAAAAACTGTTTTTT. Amino acid sequence: CASSLAKDRGEKLFF.

The V call is TRBV28, the J call TRBJ1-3; D remains ambiguous. The CDR3 consists of 14 residues. Trimming took 5 bases from V and 0 from J, leaving 8 bases between them. Germline CDR1 reads MDHEN; CDR2 reads SYDVKM. CDR3 DNA sequence: TGTGCCAGCAGTAGTGGCATCTCTGGAAACACCATATATTTT. This encodes CASSSGISGNTIYF. The full variable domain, in which reference TRBV28 and TRBJ1-3 provide the parts outside the CDR3, is DVKVTQSSRYLVKRTGEKVFLECVQDMDHENMFWYRQDPGLGLRLIYFSYDVKMKEKGDIPEGYSVSREKKERFSLILESASTNQTSMYLCASSSGISGNTIYFGEGSWLTVV.

As regards this clone: Other nucleotide sequences in the sample specify the same CDR3. The chain recombines TRBV15 with TRBJ2-7, with D maybe TRBD1 (5 bases). V was pared by 0 bases and J by 3 bases, with 6 bases between. The CDR3 is 13 residues long. Germline V gene sequence: CDR1 LNHNV, CDR2 YYDKDF (reference sequence). The CDR3 sequence is CATSRDRGYEQYF. The CDR3 nucleotides are TGTGCCACCAGCAGAGATAGGGGCTACGAGCAGTACTTC.

The count of this clone is one. V gene TRBV27 combines with J gene TRBJ1-2, with 9 nucleotides matching TRBD1. The CDR3 has 15 residues. Germline-derived CDR1 and CDR2 are MNHEY and SMNVEV (reference sequence). V lost 2 bases, J lost 0 bases, and 1 base stayed unmatched. CDR3 nucleotides: TGTGCCAGCAGTTTAACAGGGGGCGCTAACTATGGCTACACCTTC. The encoded protein is CASSLTGGANYGYTF.

The count of this clone is one. The rearrangement uses TRBV19 and TRBJ1-1; tentatively, D is TRBD1 (5 bases). The germline CDR1 and CDR2 sequences are LNHDA and SQIVND (reference sequence). The CDR3 runs 12 residues. Between the trimmed V and J ends, which lost 7 bases and 11 bases, there was a span of 17 bases. CDR3 in amino acids: CASKGRREGAFF. DNA for the CDR3: TGTGCCAGTAAGGGAAGACGGGAGGGGGCTTTCTTT. Full variable domain (outside the CDR3, taken from reference TRBV19 and TRBJ1-1): DGGITQSPKYLFRKEGQNVTLSCEQNLNHDAMYWYRQDPGQGLRLIYYSQIVNDFQKGDIAEGYSVSREKKESFPLTVTSAQKNPTAFYLCASKGRREGAFFGQGTRLTVV.

The V gene is TRBV12-5, the J gene TRBJ1-1; 7 bases are a match to TRBD1. Germline-derived CDR1 and CDR2 are LGHNT and FRNRAP. The ends lost 6 bases at V and 7 bases at J; junction bases unmatched: 23. This CDR3 is 18 amino acids long. For the CDR3, the DNA is TGTGCTAGTGGCCCTCGCCTCGACAGGGCCGTGGGAATTGGTGAAGCTTTCTTT. Amino acids: CASGPRLDRAVGIGEAFF.

V usage is TRBV3-1 (or the pseudogene TRBV3-2) and J usage is TRBJ1-1, with 7 bases that match TRBD1. The CDR3 is 13 residues long. V was clipped by 4 bases and J by 11 bases; unmatched bases: 10. Germline-derived CDR1 and CDR2 are LGHDT and YNNKEL (reference sequence). The CDR3 sequence: CASSRPGQLDAFF. The CDR3 nucleotides are TGTGCCAGCAGCCGACCGGGACAGCTCGATGCTTTCTTT.

The chain uses TRBV5-1 and TRBJ2-5, with 9 bases lining up with TRBD2. This CDR3 is built from 16 residues. The germline gives CDR1 SGHRS, CDR2 YFSETQ. V lost 2 bases and J lost 5; bases outside the gene matches: 10. In nucleotides, the CDR3 is TGCGCCAGCAGCTTTAGCGGGGGCGGTCGTGGGGAGACCCAGTACTTC. It yields the protein CASSFSGGGRGETQYF.

In DNA form, the CDR3 reads TGTGCCAGCAGCTTACTCCCCCGGGGCGAGCAGTACTTC. The encoded protein is CASSLLPRGEQYF. The chain links TRBV7-6 to TRBJ2-7, with D maybe TRBD2 (5 bases). Trimming took 2 bases from V and 6 from J, leaving 11 bases between them. The CDR3 runs 13 residues. CDR1 is SGHVS and CDR2 is FNYEAQ in the germline V gene.

This sequence joins TRBV6-5 and TRBJ2-7; 9 bases align to TRBD2. Germline V gene lookup returns CDR1 MNHEY and CDR2 SVGAGI. CDR3 size: 14 residues. V trimming: 5 bases; J trimming: 6 bases; junction bases outside the gene matches: 8. The CDR3 loop reads CASSLGLALGEQYF. Written as DNA, the CDR3 is TGTGCCAGCAGTCTGGGACTAGCACTGGGCGAGCAGTACTTC.

The chain couples TRBV3-1 (or the pseudogene TRBV3-2) to TRBJ2-1, with D tentatively TRBD2 (6 bases). The CDR3 covers 17 residues. Germline-derived CDR1 and CDR2 are LGHDT and YNNKEL (reference sequence). Trimming cost V 0 bases and J 1 base, with 13 bases left between them. The CDR3, as DNA: TGTGCCAGCAGCCAAGAAGGTGCAGGGAGGTCCTACAATGAGCAGTTCTTC. It yields the protein CASSQEGAGRSYNEQFF.

The rearrangement links TRBV27 to TRBJ1-6, with a possible D match to TRBD1 (6 bases). The germline gives CDR1 MNHEY, CDR2 SMNVEV (reference sequence). V dropped 7 bases and J dropped 6 bases, with 16 bases sitting between them. The CDR3 length is 15 residues. The CDR3 DNA reads TGTGCCAGCACCGGACAGCTTCTTTCTAATTCACCCCTCCACTTT. Amino acids: CASTGQLLSNSPLHF.

The J gene is TRBJ2-5, the V gene TRBV6-1; 7 bases align to TRBD1. From germline, CDR1 is MNHNS and CDR2 SASEGT. The CDR3 extends over 15 amino acids. V was pared by 1 base and J by 0 bases, with 2 bases of the junction left unmatched. Here the CDR3 DNA reads TGTGCCAGCAGTGAAGGAGGGACAGACCAAGAGACCCAGTACTTC. This sequence encodes CASSEGGTDQETQYF.

The rearrangement joins TRBV2 to TRBJ1-5; TRBD1 agrees at 9 bases. V gave up 6 bases and J gave up 5 bases; unmatched junction bases: 2. Looked up from germline, CDR1 is SNHLY and CDR2 is FYNNEI. This CDR3 has 13 residues. The CDR3, as DNA: TGTGCCAGCAGGGGACAGGGTGATCAGCCCCAGCATTTT. Residues: CASRGQGDQPQHF.

V is TRBV5-6 and J is TRBJ1-1; possible D gene TRBD1, 5 bases. Germline lookup yields CDR1 SGHDT and CDR2 YYEEEE. Deletions cut 4 bases from V and 5 bases from J, with 12 bases between. CDR3 length equals 13 residues. The CDR3 region has the DNA TGTGCCAGCAGCCACCCCGGGGGAACTGAAGCTTTCTTT. This translates into CASSHPGGTEAFF.

The chain carries TRBV5-1 and TRBJ1-2; 7 bases align to TRBD1. The CDR3 is 12 residues long. From germline, CDR1 is SGHRS and CDR2 YFSETQ. The V gene end was trimmed by 4 bases and the J gene end by 8 bases; junction bases not matched to a gene: 5. The CDR3 nucleotides read TGCGCCAGCAGCGACAGGGTAGAGGGCTACACCTTC. This encodes CASSDRVEGYTF.

The chain carries TRBV7-3 and TRBJ2-2; D possibly corresponds to TRBD2 (5 bases). V was clipped by 4 bases and J by 1 base, with 7 bases between them. CDR1 and CDR2 (germline): SGHTA, FQGTGA. The CDR3 is 14 amino acids. CDR3 region: CASSSRENTGELFF. The CDR3 nucleotides are TGTGCCAGCAGCTCCCGGGAGAACACCGGGGAGCTGTTTTTT.

V gene TRBV24-1 combines with J gene TRBJ2-1; the D gene is possibly TRBD2 (6 bases). V gave up 2 bases and J gave up 8 bases, with 15 bases separating them. There are 15 residues in the CDR3. Germline CDR1 is KGHDR and CDR2 is SFDVKD. The DNA of the CDR3 is TGTGCCACCAGTGATTCCAGGGCGGGATCCGATGAGCAGTTCTTC. Its translation is CATSDSRAGSDEQFF.

The chain uses TRBV5-6 and TRBJ2-4; 9 bases map to TRBD1. This CDR3 spans 15 amino acids. J gave up 7 bases and V 5 bases, and 10 bases lay outside the gene matches. The germline V gene has CDR1 SGHDT and CDR2 YYEEEE. The CDR3 coding sequence is TGTGCCAGCAGTGATGGGGACAGGGTGTATAACATTCAGTACTTC. This codes for CASSDGDRVYNIQYF. The whole variable domain, remainder taken from reference TRBV5-6 and TRBJ2-4, is DAGVTQSPTHLIKTRGQQVTLRCSPKSGHDTVSWYQQALGQGPQFIFQYYEEEERQRGNFPDRFSGHQFPNYSSELNVNALLLGDSALYLCASSDGDRVYNIQYFGAGTRLSVL.

The chain carries TRBV4-1 and TRBJ1-5; 8 bases are shared with TRBD1. Germline V gene data show CDR1 as MGHRA and CDR2 as YSYEKL. The CDR3 is 15 amino acids. Trimming at V came to 6 bases and at J to 4 bases, leaving 8 bases not matched to a gene. The chain's CDR3 is CASSPMGQVNQPQHF. CDR3 nucleotides: TGCGCCAGCAGTCCAATGGGACAGGTTAATCAGCCCCAGCATTTT.

The V call is TRBV28, the J call TRBJ1-5; 8 bases agree with TRBD1. The germline V gene encodes CDR1 MDHEN and CDR2 SYDVKM. V trimming: 8 bases; J trimming: 5 bases; junction bases outside the gene matches: 5. The CDR3 runs to 13 residues. For the CDR3, the DNA is TGTGCCAGCCGGGGACAGGATCATCAGCCCCAGCATTTT. Protein: CASRGQDHQPQHF.

V and J are TRBV18 and TRBJ2-7, with 10 bases matching TRBD1. The CDR3 runs 15 residues. J gave up 4 bases and V 2 bases, and 5 bases lay outside the gene matches. CDR1 KGHSH and CDR2 LQKENI come from the germline V gene. The CDR3 spells CASSPGTGEWYEQYF. DNA for the CDR3: TGTGCCAGCTCACCAGGGACAGGGGAGTGGTACGAGCAGTACTTC.

This clone was seen a single time. The rearrangement uses TRBV29-1 and TRBJ2-1; TRBD2 matches at 11 bases. The V segment lost 3 bases and the J segment 7 bases; nucleotides outside the gene matches: 8. The CDR3 totals 15 residues. Germline assignment: CDR1 SQVTM and CDR2 ANQGSEA. In DNA form, the CDR3 reads TGCAGCGTTGACCCCGAGGGACTAGCGGCGAATGAGCAGTTCTTC. Its protein product is CSVDPEGLAANEQFF.

The chain has TRBV28 and TRBJ1-1; 7 bases match TRBD1. The germline V gene has CDR1 MDHEN and CDR2 SYDVKM. Losses at the gene ends were 6 bases for V and 0 bases for J; bases not matched to a gene: 7. CDR3 length: 15 residues. Here the CDR3 DNA reads TGTGCCAGCAGCCCAGAACAGGGGTTGAACACTGAAGCTTTCTTT. Its protein product is CASSPEQGLNTEAFF.